The rows below give T cell receptor beta chains drawn from one sample of a study of blood T cell repertoires in COVID-19. Sequencing was performed with immunoSEQ multiplex PCR; in TCRdb, only in-frame clones are kept and a portion is missing. The table includes roughly 100,000 clones, 65% to 90% detected once. The specimen sequenced was peripheral blood. The receptors were sampled from a man aged 50 to 59 with acute or convalescent COVID-19. Each CDR3 is given with its conserved first and last residue. The D gene is left open where the match is weak. Clone size is stated in some rows and not others, as once, few, many or a class when expanded.

j_call v_call clone_size d_call cdr3_length cdr3_aa cdr3_nt
TRBJ2-7 TRBV11-3 NA NA 13 CASSPRTNYEQYF TGTGCCAGCAGCCCCCGGACAAACTACGAGCAGTACTTC
TRBJ2-4 TRBV19 NA NA 17 CASSPLLRGRGRNIQYF TGTGCCAGTAGTCCCCTGCTCAGGGGGCGCGGGAGAAACATTCAGTACTTC
TRBJ1-2 TRBV28 NA TRBD1 14 CASSMGQGDYGYTF TGTGCCAGCAGTATGGGACAGGGCGACTATGGCTACACCTTC
TRBJ2-7 TRBV11-3 medium-sized TRBD1 12 CASSPGQGKQYF TGTGCCAGCAGCCCCGGACAGGGGAAGCAGTACTTC
TRBJ1-5 TRBV5-1 NA NA 18 CASSLEPSGQASNQPQHF TGCGCCAGCAGCTTGGAGCCAAGCGGGCAGGCTAGCAATCAGCCCCAGCATTTT
TRBJ1-3 TRBV9 NA NA 15 CASSVTGTQGNTIYF TGTGCCAGCAGTGTGACCGGGACACAAGGAAACACCATATATTTT
TRBJ2-3 TRBV11-2 NA NA 14 CASSLRQHEDTQYF TGTGCCAGCAGCTTAAGACAACACGAGGATACGCAGTATTTT
TRBJ2-7 TRBV7-2 NA NA 16 CASSPQWRGKRYEQYF TGTGCCAGCAGCCCCCAGTGGCGCGGGAAAAGGTACGAGCAGTACTTC
TRBJ1-4 TRBV24-1 few NA 13 CATSGSPDEKLFF TGTGCCACCAGCGGGTCTCCGGATGAAAAACTGTTTTTT
TRBJ2-7 TRBV5-4 NA TRBD1 14 CASSSGTGSYEQYF TGTGCCAGCAGCTCCGGGACAGGGTCATACGAGCAGTACTTC
TRBJ2-2 TRBV7-9 NA NA 16 CASSLAGASNTGELFF TGTGCCAGCAGCTTAGCAGGGGCCTCGAACACCGGGGAGCTGTTTTTT
TRBJ2-7 TRBV6-1 NA NA 14 CASSEQGVSYEQYF TGTGCCAGCAGTGAACAGGGTGTATCCTACGAGCAGTACTTC
TRBJ1-2 TRBV12-3/TRBV12-4 NA NA 12 CASSAASRGYTF TGTGCCAGCAGTGCCGCCTCGCGAGGCTACACCTTC
TRBJ1-5 TRBV30 NA NA 17 CAWSVLGDSRGKQPQHF TGTGCCTGGAGTGTACTGGGTGATTCTAGGGGGAAACAGCCCCAGCATTTT
TRBJ2-7 TRBV5-1 NA NA 12 CASRPYSYEQYF TGCGCCAGCAGACCTTACAGCTACGAGCAGTACTTC
TRBJ2-2 TRBV10-2 NA TRBD2 14 CASGSGGHTGELFF TGCGCCAGCGGGAGCGGGGGGCACACCGGGGAGCTGTTTTTT
TRBJ1-5 TRBV12-5 NA TRBD1 17 CASGATGGTYSNQPQHF TGTGCTAGTGGTGCAACAGGGGGGACCTATAGCAATCAGCCCCAGCATTTT
TRBJ1-3 TRBV19 NA TRBD1 17 CASKQGGTLPSGNTIYF TGTGCCAGTAAACAGGGGGGGACACTTCCCTCTGGAAACACCATATATTTT
TRBJ1-2 TRBV27 NA NA 12 CASISSAGGYTF TGTGCCAGCATTTCTTCGGCGGGCGGCTACACCTTC
TRBJ1-1 TRBV13 NA NA 13 CASSLDDSTEAFF TGTGCCAGCAGCTTAGACGACAGTACTGAAGCTTTCTTT
TRBJ2-2 TRBV19 NA NA 14 CASSIKGPAGELFF TGTGCCAGTAGTATAAAGGGGCCCGCCGGGGAGCTGTTTTTT
TRBJ2-7 TRBV4-1 NA TRBD1 14 CASSLRQGDYEQYF TGCGCCAGCAGCTTACGACAGGGGGACTACGAGCAGTACTTC
TRBJ1-5 TRBV18 NA NA 12 CASSLSDGGQHF TGTGCCAGCTCACTTTCAGACGGCGGCCAGCATTTT
TRBJ2-1 TRBV9 NA TRBD2 16 CASTVTSGSSYNEQFF TGTGCCAGCACCGTGACTAGCGGGTCCTCCTACAATGAGCAGTTCTTC
TRBJ1-1 TRBV10-3 NA NA 15 CAISESQGLWTEAFF TGTGCCATCAGTGAGTCGCAGGGTTTGTGGACTGAAGCTTTCTTT
TRBJ1-3 TRBV6-1 NA NA 16 CASSDTPGNAGNTIYF TGTGCCAGCAGTGACACGCCGGGGAACGCTGGAAACACCATATATTTT
TRBJ2-3 TRBV6-4 NA TRBD2 15 CASRAASGGTDTQYF TGTGCCAGCAGGGCTGCTAGCGGGGGGACAGATACGCAGTATTTT
TRBJ1-4 TRBV18 NA NA 16 CASSPRSQGSNEKLFF TGTGCCAGCTCACCCCGGAGTCAGGGTTCTAATGAAAAACTGTTTTTT
TRBJ2-1 TRBV9 NA TRBD1 18 CASSAGTGFMSSYNEQFF TGTGCCAGCAGCGCCGGGACAGGCTTTATGAGCTCCTACAATGAGCAGTTCTTC
TRBJ1-1 TRBV6-1 NA NA 15 CASSEAGGLNTEAFF TGTGCCAGCAGTGAAGCGGGGGGTCTGAACACTGAAGCTTTCTTT
TRBJ2-7 TRBV29-1 NA TRBD2 13 CSVVISGSEEQYF TGCAGCGTTGTGATTAGCGGGAGTGAAGAGCAGTACTTC
TRBJ1-6 TRBV4-1 NA NA 17 CASSQDGGGRRNSPLHF TGCGCCAGCAGCCAAGACGGCGGGGGGCGTAGGAATTCACCCCTCCACTTT
TRBJ2-3 TRBV3-1/TRBV3-2 once NA 15 CASSQATGDTDTQYF TGTGCCAGCAGCCAAGCCACGGGTGACACAGATACGCAGTATTTT
TRBJ2-7 TRBV30 once TRBD1 14 CAWSGDRGVGEQYF TGTGCCTGGAGTGGGGACAGGGGCGTCGGCGAGCAGTACTTC
TRBJ1-3 TRBV7-2 once NA 14 CASSLGTAGNTIYF TGTGCCAGCAGCTTAGGGACTGCTGGAAACACCATATATTTT
TRBJ2-1 TRBV9 NA TRBD1 16 CASSLGGRGSYNEQFF TGTGCCAGCAGCCTTGGCGGCAGGGGGTCCTACAATGAGCAGTTCTTC